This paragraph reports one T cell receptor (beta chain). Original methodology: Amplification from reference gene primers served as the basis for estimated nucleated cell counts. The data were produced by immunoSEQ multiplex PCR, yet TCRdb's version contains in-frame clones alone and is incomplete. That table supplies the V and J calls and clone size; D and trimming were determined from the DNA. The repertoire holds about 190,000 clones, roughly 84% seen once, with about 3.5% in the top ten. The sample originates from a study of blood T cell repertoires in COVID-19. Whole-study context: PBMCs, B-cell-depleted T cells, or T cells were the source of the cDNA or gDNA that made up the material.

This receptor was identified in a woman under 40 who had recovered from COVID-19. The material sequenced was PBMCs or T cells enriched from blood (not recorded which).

The CDR3 reads CASSLVERELFF. Here the CDR3 DNA reads TGTGCCAGCAGCTTAGTTGAGCGGGAGCTGTTTTTT. The chain combines TRBV11-2 with TRBJ2-2; D unclear. CDR3 size: 12 residues. Between the trimmed V and J ends, which lost 1 base and 9 bases, there was a span of 6 bases. Per the germline V gene, CDR1 is SGHAT and CDR2 is FQNNGV.